This TCR beta chain was recovered during a study of T cell responses to AZD1222 COVID-19 vaccine. The data were produced by immunoSEQ multiplex PCR, yet TCRdb's version contains in-frame clones alone and is incomplete. The sample lists about 120,000 clones, about 92% occurring once. This receptor was identified in an adult who received the AZD1222 COVID-19 vaccine. Sequenced material: peripheral blood, taken 28 days after the second AZD1222 dose.

The CDR3 bases are TGTGCCATCAAGGCTCCGAACACCGGGGAGCTGTTTTTT. Amino acid sequence: CAIKAPNTGELFF. The chain uses TRBV10-3 and TRBJ2-2; D unresolved. Looked up from germline, CDR1 is ENHRY and CDR2 is SYGVKD. The CDR3 totals 13 residues. The V end lost 7 bases, the J end lost 0 bases, and 6 bases lay between the germline ends.